Listed here are 10 T cell receptor beta chains from one sample, sequenced in a study of cytotoxic CD8 clonotypes in ibrutinib-treated CLL. The protocol was immunoSEQ multiplex PCR, while the TCRdb copy is restricted to in-frame clones and leaves out a portion. This table has some 200,000 clones, 79% appearing once. The material was PBMCs, obtained after 12 months of ibrutinib treatment. All receptors derive from a human donor with chronic lymphocytic leukemia.

The chain links TRBV2 to TRBJ2-1, with D hard to call. Germline loops: CDR1 SNHLY, CDR2 FYNNEI. The CDR3 loop spans 14 amino acids. Trimming left V 6 bases short and J 0 bases short, with 9 bases between. CDR3 nucleotide sequence: TGTGCCAGCAGGTCGGGCAGCTCCTACAATGAGCAGTTCTTC. Translated: CASRSGSSYNEQFF.

The rearrangement links TRBV11-2 to TRBJ2-2; D might be TRBD1 or TRBD2, each matching 5 bases. The germline CDR1 and CDR2 sequences are SGHAT and FQNNGV. The CDR3 is 16 amino acids. V lost 5 bases and J lost 7, with 20 bases in between. The CDR3 nucleotides are TGTGCCAGCAGCCCTAGGGACGCCCCGACCAACGGGGAGCTGTTTTTT. Encoded protein: CASSPRDAPTNGELFF.

The chain joins TRBV27 to TRBJ1-1; D is undetermined. V dropped 4 bases and J dropped 0 bases, with 12 bases sitting between them. The V gene's germline CDR1 is MNHEY and CDR2 SMNVEV (reference sequence). CDR3 size: 15 residues. CDR3 loop: CASSSQLALNTEAFF. The DNA for the CDR3 is TGTGCCAGCAGTTCTCAGCTGGCCCTGAACACTGAAGCTTTCTTT.

The J gene is TRBJ1-1, the V gene TRBV7-9, with D possibly matching TRBD1 (5 bases). The V gene's germline CDR1 is SEHNR and CDR2 FQNEAQ (reference sequence). V was cut by 0 bases and J by 2 bases, with 10 bases left in between. The CDR3 covers 15 residues. In DNA form, the CDR3 reads TGTGCCAGCAGCTTAGCGGTGCAGGGAAACACTGAAGCTTTCTTT. Translated: CASSLAVQGNTEAFF.

This clone was recorded a few times. This CDR3 is CASSPTGTGDEQFF. The CDR3 nucleotides are TGTGCCAGCAGCCCCACCGGGACAGGGGACGAGCAGTTCTTC. The chain employs TRBV13 and TRBJ2-1; TRBD1 agrees at 10 bases. Germline V gives CDR1 PRHDT, CDR2 FYEKMQ (reference sequence). The J segment lost 10 bases and the V segment lost 5 bases, leaving 8 bases of the junction unmatched. The CDR3 contains 14 residues.

J is TRBJ2-3 and V is TRBV7-2; no reliable D call. The CDR3 is 12 amino acids. The germline CDR1 and CDR2 sequences are SGHTA and FQGNSA. Between the trimmed V and J ends, which lost 1 base and 7 bases, there was a span of 6 bases. CDR3 region: CASSLGWNTQYF. The CDR3 DNA sequence: TGTGCCAGCAGCTTAGGGTGGAATACGCAGTATTTT.

This sequence joins TRBV5-1 and TRBJ2-1, with a possible D match to TRBD2 (5 bases). There are 14 residues in the CDR3. V was pared by 4 bases and J by 8 bases, with 16 bases between. Germline CDR1 and CDR2: SGHRS and YFSETQ. The CDR3 protein is CASSPFPGVDEQFF. CDR3 DNA sequence: TGCGCCAGCAGCCCGTTCCCCGGGGTTGATGAGCAGTTCTTC.

This clone has a handful of counts. CDR3 bases: TGTGCCAGCAGGATCGACATGAGTTATGGCTACACCTTC. It yields the protein CASRIDMSYGYTF. The chain carries TRBV27 and TRBJ1-2; no clear D. Per germline, CDR1 MNHEY and CDR2 SMNVEV (reference sequence). The V gene lost 6 bases and the J gene lost 5 bases, with 13 bases spanning the gap. This CDR3 is built from 13 residues.

This chain joins TRBV28 and TRBJ2-7; the match to TRBD1 covers 7 bases. The CDR3 is made up of 13 amino acids. CDR1 and CDR2 from the germline V gene are MDHEN and SYDVKM. Trimming took 6 bases from V and 3 from J; bases not matched to a gene: 5. The CDR3 coding sequence is TGTGCCAGCAGGACCGGGACAGTCTACGAGCAGTACTTC. Protein product: CASRTGTVYEQYF.

V is TRBV5-1 and J is TRBJ2-7, with TRBD2 matching over 11 bases. CDR3 length: 14 amino acids. Germline V lookup: CDR1 SGHRS, CDR2 YFSETQ. The V and J ends lost 4 bases and 4 bases, in that order; junction bases with no gene match: 4. The CDR3 bases are TGCGCCAGCAGCCTAGGGACTAGCGGTTACGAGCAGTACTTC. It translates to CASSLGTSGYEQYF.